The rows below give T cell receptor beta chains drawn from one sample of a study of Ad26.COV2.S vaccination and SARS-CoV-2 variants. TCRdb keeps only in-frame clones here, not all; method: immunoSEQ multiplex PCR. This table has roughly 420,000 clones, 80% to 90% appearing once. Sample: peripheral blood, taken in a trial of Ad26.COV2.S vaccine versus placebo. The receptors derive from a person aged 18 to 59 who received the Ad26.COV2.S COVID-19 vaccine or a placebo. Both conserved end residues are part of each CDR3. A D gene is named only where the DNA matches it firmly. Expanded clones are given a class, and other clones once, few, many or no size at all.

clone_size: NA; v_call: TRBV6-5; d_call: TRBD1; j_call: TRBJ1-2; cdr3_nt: TGTGCCAGCAGTTTTACAGGGGGCGGAAAGGCCTATGGCTACACCTTC; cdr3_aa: CASSFTGGGKAYGYTF
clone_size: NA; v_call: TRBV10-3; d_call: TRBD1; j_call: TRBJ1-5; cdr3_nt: TGTGCCACCAATAGGGACAGGGTGTACCAGCCCCAGCATTTT; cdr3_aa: CATNRDRVYQPQHF
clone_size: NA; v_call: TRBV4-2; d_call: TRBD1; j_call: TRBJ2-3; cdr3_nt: TGTGCCAGCAGCCAAGGACAGGGTGATACGCAGTATTTT; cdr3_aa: CASSQGQGDTQYF
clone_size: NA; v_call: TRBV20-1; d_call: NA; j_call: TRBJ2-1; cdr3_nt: TGCAGTGCTACCGGCAATGAGCAGTTCTTC; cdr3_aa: CSATGNEQFF
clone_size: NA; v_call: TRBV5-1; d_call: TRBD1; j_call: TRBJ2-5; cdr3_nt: TGCGCCAGCAGCTCGTTGACAGGGGGGGTAGAGACCCAGTACTTC; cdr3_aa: CASSSLTGGVETQYF
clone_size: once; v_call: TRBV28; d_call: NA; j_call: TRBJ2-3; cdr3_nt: TGTGCCAGCAGACCCCCGGACGAGCCCACAGATACGCAGTATTTT; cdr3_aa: CASRPPDEPTDTQYF
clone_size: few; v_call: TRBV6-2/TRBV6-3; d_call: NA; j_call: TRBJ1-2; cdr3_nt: TGTGCCAGCAGTTACGTGGGGGCTCACTATGGCTACACCTTC; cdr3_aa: CASSYVGAHYGYTF
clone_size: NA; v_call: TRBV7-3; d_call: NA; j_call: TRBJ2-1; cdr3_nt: TGTGCCAGCAGCTTAAGGGCAGGAAGCTACAATGAGCAGTTCTTC; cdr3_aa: CASSLRAGSYNEQFF
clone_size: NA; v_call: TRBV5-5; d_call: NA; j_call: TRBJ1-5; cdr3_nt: TGTGCCAGCAGCTTGTACAATCAGCCCCAGCATTTT; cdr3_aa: CASSLYNQPQHF
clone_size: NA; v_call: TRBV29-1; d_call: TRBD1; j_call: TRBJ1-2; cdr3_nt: TGCAGCGTTGGGGCGGGACAGGACTATGGCTACACCTTC; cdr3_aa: CSVGAGQDYGYTF
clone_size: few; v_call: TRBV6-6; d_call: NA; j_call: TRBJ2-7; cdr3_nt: TGTGCCAGCAGCAGAGAGGGACCCTACGAGCAGTACTTC; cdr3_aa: CASSREGPYEQYF
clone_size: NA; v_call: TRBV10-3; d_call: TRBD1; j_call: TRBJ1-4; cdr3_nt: TGTGCCATCAGTGAGTACACAGGGGCCAATGAAAAACTGTTTTTT; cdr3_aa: CAISEYTGANEKLFF
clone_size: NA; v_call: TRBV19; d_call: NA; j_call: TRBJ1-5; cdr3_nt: TGTGCCAGTAGTATTAGAGATCAGCCCCAGCATTTT; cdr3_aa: CASSIRDQPQHF
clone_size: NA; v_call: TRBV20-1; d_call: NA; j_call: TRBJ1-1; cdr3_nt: TGCAGTGCTAGATCCCCATGGGCTTTCTTT; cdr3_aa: CSARSPWAFF
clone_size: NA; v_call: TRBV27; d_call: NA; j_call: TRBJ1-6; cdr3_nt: TGTGCCAGCAGCCGAGACCGGGTACTAGCTCTCGATTCACCCCTCCACTTT; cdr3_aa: CASSRDRVLALDSPLHF
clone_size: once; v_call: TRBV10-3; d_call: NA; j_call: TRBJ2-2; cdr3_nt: TGTGCCATCAGTGAAGGAGCGGACCTCGGGGAGCTGTTTTTT; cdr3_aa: CAISEGADLGELFF
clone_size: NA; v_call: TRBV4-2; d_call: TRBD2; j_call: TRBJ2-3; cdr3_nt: TGTGCCAGCAGCGTGCGGCGAGCGGGGCTTTCAGATACGCAGTATTTT; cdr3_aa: CASSVRRAGLSDTQYF
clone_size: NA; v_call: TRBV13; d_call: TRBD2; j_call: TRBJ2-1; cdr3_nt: TGTGCCAGCAGCCCCGAAGCGGGGAGCAATGAGCAGTTCTTC; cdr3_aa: CASSPEAGSNEQFF
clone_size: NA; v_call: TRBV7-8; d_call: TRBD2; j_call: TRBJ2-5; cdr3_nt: TGTGCCAGCAGCCCGGGACTAGCCATGGAGACCCAGTACTTC; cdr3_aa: CASSPGLAMETQYF
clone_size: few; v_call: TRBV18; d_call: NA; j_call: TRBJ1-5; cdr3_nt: TGTGCCAGCTCACCATTGGGAGTGCATCAGCCCCAGCATTTT; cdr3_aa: CASSPLGVHQPQHF
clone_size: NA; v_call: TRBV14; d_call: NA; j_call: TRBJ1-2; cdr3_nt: TGTGCCAGCAGCCAAGCACGTGGGGGATATGGCTACACCTTC; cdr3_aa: CASSQARGGYGYTF
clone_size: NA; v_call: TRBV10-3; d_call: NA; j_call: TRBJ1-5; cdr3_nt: TGTGCCATCAGTGATTGGGATCAGCCCCAGCATTTT; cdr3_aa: CAISDWDQPQHF
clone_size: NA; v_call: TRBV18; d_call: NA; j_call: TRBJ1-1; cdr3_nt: TGTGCCAGCTCACGGGTGGTCAAGGCCCAGGCGGGGACTGAAGCTTTCTTT; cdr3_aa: CASSRVVKAQAGTEAFF
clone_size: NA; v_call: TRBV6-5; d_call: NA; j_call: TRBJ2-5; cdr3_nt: TGTGCCAGCAGTTACTCAGTTGGAGGGAACCAAGAGACCCAGTACTTC; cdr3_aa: CASSYSVGGNQETQYF
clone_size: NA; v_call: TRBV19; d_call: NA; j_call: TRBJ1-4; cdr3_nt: TGTGCCAGTAGTGATTGGGACGACGAGGAAAAACTGTTTTTT; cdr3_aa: CASSDWDDEEKLFF
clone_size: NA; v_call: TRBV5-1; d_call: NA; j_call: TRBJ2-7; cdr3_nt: TGCGCCAGCAGCTTGGGCCCGATGGGAGTGATCGACGAGCAGTACTTC; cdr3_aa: CASSLGPMGVIDEQYF
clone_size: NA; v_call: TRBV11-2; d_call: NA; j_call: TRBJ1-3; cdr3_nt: TGTGCCAGCAGCTTAGATTTGGGAAACACCATATATTTT; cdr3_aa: CASSLDLGNTIYF
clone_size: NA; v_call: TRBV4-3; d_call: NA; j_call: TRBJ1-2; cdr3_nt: TGCGCCAGCAGGACATTATCCTCCTATGGCTACACCTTC; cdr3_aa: CASRTLSSYGYTF
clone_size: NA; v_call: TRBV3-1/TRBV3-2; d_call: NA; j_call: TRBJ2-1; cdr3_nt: TGTGCCAGCAGCCAAGCCTGGGGAACTAGCTCCTACAATGAGCAGTTCTTC; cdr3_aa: CASSQAWGTSSYNEQFF
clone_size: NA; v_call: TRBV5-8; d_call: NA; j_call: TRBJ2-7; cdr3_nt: TGTGCCAGCAGTCGACAGTCCCTAGGGGAGCAGTACTTC; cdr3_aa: CASSRQSLGEQYF
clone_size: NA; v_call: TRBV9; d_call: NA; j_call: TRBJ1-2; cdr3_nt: TGTGCCAGCAGCGTAGACTATCCAGGGTATGGCTACACCTTC; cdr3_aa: CASSVDYPGYGYTF
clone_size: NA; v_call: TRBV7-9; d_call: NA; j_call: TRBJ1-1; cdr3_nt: TGTGCCAGCAGTCCCACCCGGGGAAGCACTGAAGCTTTCTTT; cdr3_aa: CASSPTRGSTEAFF
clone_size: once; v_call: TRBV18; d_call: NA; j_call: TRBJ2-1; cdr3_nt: TGTGCCAGCTCACCGAGCCTAGGGCCCGGACATGAGCAGTTCTTC; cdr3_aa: CASSPSLGPGHEQFF
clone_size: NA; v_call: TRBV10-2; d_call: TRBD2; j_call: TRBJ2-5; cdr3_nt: TGCGCCAGCTGGGGCAGCGGGGGACAAGAGACCCAGTACTTC; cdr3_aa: CASWGSGGQETQYF
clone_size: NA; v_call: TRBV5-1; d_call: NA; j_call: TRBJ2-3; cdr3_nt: TGCGCCAGTACGAGCGGCGTTAGCACAGATACGCAGTATTTT; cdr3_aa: CASTSGVSTDTQYF
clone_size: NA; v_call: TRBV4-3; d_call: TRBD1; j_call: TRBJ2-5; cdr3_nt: TGCGCCAGCAGCCAAGGTCCCCGGACAGGGAAAGAGACCCAGTACTTC; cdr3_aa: CASSQGPRTGKETQYF
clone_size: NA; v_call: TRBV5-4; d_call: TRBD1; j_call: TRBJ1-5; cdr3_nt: TGTGCCAGCAGCCCGGGACAGGGAGATCAGCCCCAGCATTTT; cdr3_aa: CASSPGQGDQPQHF
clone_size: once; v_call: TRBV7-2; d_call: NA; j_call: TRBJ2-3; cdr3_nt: TGTGCCAGCAGCTTAGTTGGACTGCCTCGCACAGATACGCAGTATTTT; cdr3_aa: CASSLVGLPRTDTQYF
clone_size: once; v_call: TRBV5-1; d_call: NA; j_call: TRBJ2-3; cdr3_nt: TGCGCCAGCAGCCCCACAGGCACAGATACGCAGTATTTT; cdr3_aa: CASSPTGTDTQYF